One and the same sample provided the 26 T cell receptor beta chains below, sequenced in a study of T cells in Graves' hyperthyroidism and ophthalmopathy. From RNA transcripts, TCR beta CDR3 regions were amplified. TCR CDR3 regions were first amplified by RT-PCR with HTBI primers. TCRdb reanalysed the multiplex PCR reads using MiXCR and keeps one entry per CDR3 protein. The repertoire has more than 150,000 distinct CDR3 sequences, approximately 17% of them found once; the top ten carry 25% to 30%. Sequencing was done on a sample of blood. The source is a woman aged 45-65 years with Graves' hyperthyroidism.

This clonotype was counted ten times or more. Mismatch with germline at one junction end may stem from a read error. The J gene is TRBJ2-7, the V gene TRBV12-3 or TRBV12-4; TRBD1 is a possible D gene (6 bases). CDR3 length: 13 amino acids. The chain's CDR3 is CASSTGTPYALDF. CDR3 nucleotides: TGTGCCAGCAGTACCGGGACACCCTACGCCCTGGACTTC.

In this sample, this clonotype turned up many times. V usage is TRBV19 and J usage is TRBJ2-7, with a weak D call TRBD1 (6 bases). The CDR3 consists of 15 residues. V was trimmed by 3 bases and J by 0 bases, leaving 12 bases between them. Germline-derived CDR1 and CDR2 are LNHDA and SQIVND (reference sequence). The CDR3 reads CASSMQVDSSYEQYF. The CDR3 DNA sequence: TGTGCCAGTAGTATGCAGGTGGACAGCTCCTACGAGCAGTACTTC.

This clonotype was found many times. Written as DNA, the CDR3 is TGTGCCAGCAGCTTTGGGACAGCTAACTATGGCTACACCTTC. This encodes CASSFGTANYGYTF. The chain links TRBV5-4 to TRBJ1-2; 7 positions agree with TRBD1. CDR3 size: 14 residues. V shed 2 bases, J shed 0 bases, and the junction held 1 base outside the gene matches. Germline V gene data show CDR1 as SGHNT and CDR2 as YYREEE (reference sequence).

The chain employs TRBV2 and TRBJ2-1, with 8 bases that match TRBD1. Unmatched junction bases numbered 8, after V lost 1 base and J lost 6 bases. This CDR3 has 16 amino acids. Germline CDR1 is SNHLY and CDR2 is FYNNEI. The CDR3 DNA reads TGTGCCAGCAGTGAAGAGGGGTGGACAGGGACCAATGAGCAGTTCTTC. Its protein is CASSEEGWTGTNEQFF.

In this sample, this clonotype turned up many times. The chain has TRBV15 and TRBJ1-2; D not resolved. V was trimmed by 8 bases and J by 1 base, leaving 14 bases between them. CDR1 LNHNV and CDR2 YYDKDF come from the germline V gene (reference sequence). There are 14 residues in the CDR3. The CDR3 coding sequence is TGTGCCACCCAACCCTTCGGGCTTAACTATGGCTACACCTTC. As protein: CATQPFGLNYGYTF.

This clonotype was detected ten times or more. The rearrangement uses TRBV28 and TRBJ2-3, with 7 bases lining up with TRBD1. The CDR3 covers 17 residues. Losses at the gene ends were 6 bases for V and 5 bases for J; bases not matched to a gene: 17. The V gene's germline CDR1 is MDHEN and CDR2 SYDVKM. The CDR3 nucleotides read TGTGCCAGCAGCCGTACAACCGGGACAGCGGTTCAAGATACGCAGTATTTT. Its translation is CASSRTTGTAVQDTQYF.

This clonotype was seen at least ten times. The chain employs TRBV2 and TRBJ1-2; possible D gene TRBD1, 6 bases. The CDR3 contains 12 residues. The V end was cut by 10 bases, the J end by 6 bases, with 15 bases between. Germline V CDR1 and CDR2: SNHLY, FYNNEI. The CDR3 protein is CANREGRHGYTF. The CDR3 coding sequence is TGTGCCAACAGGGAGGGTAGGCATGGCTACACCTTC.

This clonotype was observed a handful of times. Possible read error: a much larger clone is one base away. The CDR3 bases are TGTGCCAGCAGAGGAAACTCCTACGAGCAGTACTTC. Translation gives CASRGNSYEQYF. The chain links TRBV6-1 to TRBJ2-7, with D uncertain. Germline values: CDR1 MNHNS, CDR2 SASEGT. This CDR3 is 12 amino acids long. V was trimmed by 6 bases and J by 0 bases, leaving 6 bases between them.

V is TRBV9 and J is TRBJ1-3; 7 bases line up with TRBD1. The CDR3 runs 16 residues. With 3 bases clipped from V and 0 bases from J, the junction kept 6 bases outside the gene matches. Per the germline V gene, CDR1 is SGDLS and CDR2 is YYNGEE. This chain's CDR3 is CASSGTGDVSGNTIYF. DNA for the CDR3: TGTGCCAGCAGCGGGACAGGCGACGTCTCTGGAAACACCATATATTTT.

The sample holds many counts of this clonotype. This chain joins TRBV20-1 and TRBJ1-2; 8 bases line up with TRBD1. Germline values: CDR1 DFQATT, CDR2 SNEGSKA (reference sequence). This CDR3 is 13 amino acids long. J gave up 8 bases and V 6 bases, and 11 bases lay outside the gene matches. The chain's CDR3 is CSAFLRGLVGYTF. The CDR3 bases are TGCAGTGCCTTCCTCAGGGGGCTCGTGGGCTACACCTTC.

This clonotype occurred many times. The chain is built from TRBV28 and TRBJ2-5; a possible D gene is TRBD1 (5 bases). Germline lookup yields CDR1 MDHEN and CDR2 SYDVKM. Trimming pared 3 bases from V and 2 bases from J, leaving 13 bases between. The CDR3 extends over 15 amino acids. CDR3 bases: TGTGCCAGCAGTTTCTTTGGGGCAGGGCAAGAGACCCAGTACTTC. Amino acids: CASSFFGAGQETQYF.

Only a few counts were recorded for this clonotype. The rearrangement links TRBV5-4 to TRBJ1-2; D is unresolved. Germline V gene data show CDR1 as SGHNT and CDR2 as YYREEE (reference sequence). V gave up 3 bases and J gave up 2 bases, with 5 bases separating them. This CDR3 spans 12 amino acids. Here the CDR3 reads CASSSGNYGYTF. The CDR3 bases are TGTGCCAGCAGCTCGGGGAACTATGGCTACACCTTC.

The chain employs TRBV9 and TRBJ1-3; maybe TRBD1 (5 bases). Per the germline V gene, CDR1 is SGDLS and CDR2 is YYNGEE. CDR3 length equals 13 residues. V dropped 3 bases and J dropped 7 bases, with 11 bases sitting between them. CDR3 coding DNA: TGTGCCAGCAGCGAGAGAGGGGCGAACACCATATATTTT. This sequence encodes CASSERGANTIYF.

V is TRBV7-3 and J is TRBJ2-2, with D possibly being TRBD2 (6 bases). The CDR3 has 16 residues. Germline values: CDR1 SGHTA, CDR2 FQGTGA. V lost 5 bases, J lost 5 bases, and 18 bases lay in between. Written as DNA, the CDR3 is TGTGCCAGCAGCCTACACCTTGTGGGGGGTACCGGGGAGCTGTTTTTT. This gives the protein CASSLHLVGGTGELFF.

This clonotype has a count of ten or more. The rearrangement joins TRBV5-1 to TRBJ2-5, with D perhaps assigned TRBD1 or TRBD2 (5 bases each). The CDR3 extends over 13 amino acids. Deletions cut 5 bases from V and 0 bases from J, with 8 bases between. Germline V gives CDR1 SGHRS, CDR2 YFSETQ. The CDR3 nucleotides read TGCGCCAGCAGACTGGGACACCAAGAGACCCAGTACTTC. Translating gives CASRLGHQETQYF.

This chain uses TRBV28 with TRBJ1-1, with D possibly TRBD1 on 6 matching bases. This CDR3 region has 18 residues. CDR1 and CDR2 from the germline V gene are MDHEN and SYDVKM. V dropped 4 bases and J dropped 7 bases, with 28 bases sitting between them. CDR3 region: CASSWVPGYRDKGVEAFF. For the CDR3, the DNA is TGTGCCAGCAGTTGGGTTCCAGGGTATCGGGACAAGGGGGTTGAAGCTTTCTTT.

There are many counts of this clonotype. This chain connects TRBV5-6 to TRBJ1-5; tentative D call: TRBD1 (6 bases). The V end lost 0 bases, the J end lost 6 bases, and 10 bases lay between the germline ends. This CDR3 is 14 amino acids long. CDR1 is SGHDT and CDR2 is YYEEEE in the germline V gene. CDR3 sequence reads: CASSLAGVLQPQHF. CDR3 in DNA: TGTGCCAGCAGCTTGGCAGGGGTCCTTCAGCCCCAGCATTTT.

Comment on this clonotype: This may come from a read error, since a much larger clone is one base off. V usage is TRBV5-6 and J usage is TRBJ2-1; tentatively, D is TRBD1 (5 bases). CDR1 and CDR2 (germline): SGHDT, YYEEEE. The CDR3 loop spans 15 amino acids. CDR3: CVSSWNWGGYNEQFF. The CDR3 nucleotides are TGTGTCAGCAGCTGGAATTGGGGCGGTTACAATGAGCAGTTCTTC.

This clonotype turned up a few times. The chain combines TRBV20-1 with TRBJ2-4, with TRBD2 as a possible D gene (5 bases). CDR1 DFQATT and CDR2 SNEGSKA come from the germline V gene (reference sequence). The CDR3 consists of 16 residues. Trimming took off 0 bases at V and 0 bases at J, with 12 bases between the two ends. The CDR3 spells CSARDAGGLAKNIQYF. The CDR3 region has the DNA TGCAGTGCTAGAGATGCCGGTGGACTAGCCAAAAACATTCAGTACTTC.

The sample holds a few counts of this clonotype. The CDR3 loop reads CASSSPFGGLNEQFF. Here the CDR3 DNA reads TGTGCCAGCAGCTCTCCCTTTGGGGGGCTCAATGAGCAGTTCTTC. The chain is built from TRBV5-4 and TRBJ2-1; D possibly matches TRBD1 or TRBD2 (6 bases each). The CDR3 contains 15 residues. The germline V gene has CDR1 SGHNT and CDR2 YYREEE (reference sequence). V lost 3 bases to trimming and J lost 6 bases, with 16 bases between them.

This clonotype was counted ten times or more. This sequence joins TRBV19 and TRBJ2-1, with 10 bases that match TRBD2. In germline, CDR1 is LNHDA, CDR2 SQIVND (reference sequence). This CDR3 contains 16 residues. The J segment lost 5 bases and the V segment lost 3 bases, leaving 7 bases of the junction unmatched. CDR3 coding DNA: TGTGCCAGTAGTATCCTAGCGGGGGAGCTCCACAATGAGCAGTTCTTC. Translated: CASSILAGELHNEQFF.

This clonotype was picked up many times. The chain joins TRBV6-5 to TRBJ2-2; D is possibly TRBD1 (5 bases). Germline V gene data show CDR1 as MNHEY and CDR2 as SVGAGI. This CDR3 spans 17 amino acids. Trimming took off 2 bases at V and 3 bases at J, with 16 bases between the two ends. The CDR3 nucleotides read TGTGCCAGCAGTTACCGTCAGGGATGGGGCTACACCGGGGAGCTGTTTTTT. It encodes CASSYRQGWGYTGELFF.

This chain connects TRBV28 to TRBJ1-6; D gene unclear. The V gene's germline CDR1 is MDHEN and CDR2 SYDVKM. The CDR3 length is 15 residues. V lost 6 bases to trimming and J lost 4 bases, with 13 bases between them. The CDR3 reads CASSSPQRYNSPLHF. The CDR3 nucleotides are TGTGCCAGCAGCTCACCTCAGAGATATAATTCACCCCTCCACTTT.

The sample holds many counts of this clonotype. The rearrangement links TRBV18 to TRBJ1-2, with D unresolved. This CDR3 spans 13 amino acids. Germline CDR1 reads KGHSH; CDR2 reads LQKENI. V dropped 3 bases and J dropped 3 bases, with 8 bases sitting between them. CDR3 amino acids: CASSPVQYYGYTF. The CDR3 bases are TGTGCCAGCTCACCCGTGCAGTACTATGGCTACACCTTC.

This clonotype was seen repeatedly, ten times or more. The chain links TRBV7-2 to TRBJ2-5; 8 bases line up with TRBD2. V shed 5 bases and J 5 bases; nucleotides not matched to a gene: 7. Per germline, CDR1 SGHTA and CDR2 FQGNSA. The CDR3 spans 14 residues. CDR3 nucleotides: TGTGCCAGCAGCCGTAGCGGGGCCGGGGAGACCCAGTACTTC. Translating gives CASSRSGAGETQYF.

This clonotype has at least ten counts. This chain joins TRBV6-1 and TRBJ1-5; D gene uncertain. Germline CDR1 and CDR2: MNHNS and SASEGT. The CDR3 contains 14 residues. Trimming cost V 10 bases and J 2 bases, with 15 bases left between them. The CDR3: CATARQSGNQPQHF. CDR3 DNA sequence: TGTGCCACCGCGAGGCAGTCGGGCAATCAGCCCCAGCATTTT.